Shown below are 10 T cell receptor beta chains from a single sample sequenced in a study of T cell repertoires in cytomegalovirus infection. These receptors are not linked to any known antigen. TCRdb ran MiXCR on the reads and lists one entry per CDR3 protein. The data contain around 77,000 distinct CDR3 sequences, roughly 22% of them singletons. Sequencing used CD8+ T cells from cultured PBMCs, obtained from culture after CMV antigen stimulation. These receptor sequences come from a human donor in good health (CMV status not recorded). Some clones in this sample may be carry-over from other donors' samples.

This clonotype was detected only a few times. V and J are TRBV7-9 and TRBJ1-2; D possibly corresponds to TRBD1 (5 bases). The CDR3 runs to 14 residues. Germline lookup yields CDR1 SEHNR and CDR2 FQNEAQ (reference sequence). V was trimmed by 3 bases and J by 6 bases, leaving 14 bases between them. In DNA form, the CDR3 reads TGTGCCAGCAGCTTGGGGGACGGGCCTCATGGCTACACCTTC. It translates to CASSLGDGPHGYTF.

The chain combines TRBV7-8 with TRBJ1-1; D is unclear. Deletions cut 5 bases from V and 4 bases from J, with 14 bases between. Germline CDR1 SGHVS, CDR2 FQNEAQ. The CDR3 totals 14 residues. CDR3: CASSLRVKGTEAFF. DNA for the CDR3: TGTGCCAGCAGCCTAAGAGTCAAGGGCACTGAAGCTTTCTTT.

This chain uses TRBV7-2 with TRBJ1-4, with D maybe TRBD1 (5 bases). The CDR3 is made up of 16 amino acids. Per the germline V gene, CDR1 is SGHTA and CDR2 is FQGNSA. Trimming pared 1 base from V and 2 bases from J, leaving 11 bases between. The DNA for the CDR3 is TGTGCCAGCAGCTTAGGGGCTCGACAGACTAATGAAAAACTGTTTTTT. It translates to CASSLGARQTNEKLFF.

This clonotype was seen a few times. The gene calls are TRBV27 and TRBJ2-2; D is uncertain. The CDR3 loop spans 16 amino acids. Germline CDR1 and CDR2: MNHEY and SMNVEV (reference sequence). V shed 0 bases and J shed 8 bases, with 16 bases lying between them. The CDR3 nucleotides read TGTGCCAGCAGTTTATCTCTGAGTTGGCAAAGTGGGGAGCTGTTTTTT. It is translated as CASSLSLSWQSGELFF.

This clonotype has only a few counts. The rearrangement links TRBV6-2 or TRBV6-3 to TRBJ2-2, with D hard to call. Germline CDR1 and CDR2: MNHEY and SVGEGT. This CDR3 contains 14 residues. Trimming removed 0 bases from V and 1 base from J, with 3 bases in between. The CDR3: CASSYSWNTGELFF. CDR3 nucleotide sequence: TGTGCCAGCAGTTACTCGTGGAACACCGGGGAGCTGTTTTTT.

This rearrangement joins TRBV5-1 to TRBJ2-7, with D perhaps assigned TRBD1 or TRBD2 (5 bases each). There are 14 residues in the CDR3. Germline V lookup: CDR1 SGHRS, CDR2 YFSETQ. The V end was cut by 4 bases, the J end by 2 bases, with 13 bases between. CDR3 sequence (DNA): TGCGCCAGCAGCCCCGGGGACCTCGCCTACGAGCAGTACTTC. It is translated as CASSPGDLAYEQYF.

This clonotype was counted at least ten times. This chain connects TRBV6-2 or TRBV6-3 to TRBJ2-1; TRBD1 matches 8 bases. Germline CDR1 MNHEY, CDR2 SVGEGT. This CDR3 region has 16 residues. V gave up 5 bases and J gave up 7 bases; unmatched junction bases: 13. For the CDR3, the DNA is TGTGCCAGCAGTGCACAGGGGGAACCCTCATGGAATGAGCAGTTCTTC. It translates to CASSAQGEPSWNEQFF.

This clonotype turned up a few times. The chain employs TRBV7-8 and TRBJ2-5, with D possibly being TRBD1 (6 bases). The germline gives CDR1 SGHVS, CDR2 FQNEAQ. The CDR3 has 16 amino acids. Deletions cut 4 bases from V and 3 bases from J, with 18 bases between. In nucleotides, the CDR3 is TGTGCCAGCAGCTACAGGGCCGATTGGGACGAAGAGACCCAGTACTTC. Amino acid sequence: CASSYRADWDEETQYF.

This sequence joins TRBV24-1 and TRBJ2-1; TRBD1 agrees at 11 bases. The V segment lost 7 bases and the J segment 7 bases; nucleotides outside the gene matches: 14. In germline, CDR1 is KGHDR, CDR2 SFDVKD. The CDR3 runs 17 residues. CDR3 sequence: CATRPGGGDRGMNEQFF. CDR3 nucleotide sequence: TGTGCCACCAGGCCCGGAGGGGGGGACAGGGGGATGAATGAGCAGTTCTTC.

This rearrangement joins TRBV11-2 to TRBJ2-7; D uncertain. This CDR3 has 13 amino acids. Trimming pared 0 bases from V and 5 bases from J, leaving 8 bases between. The germline gives CDR1 SGHAT, CDR2 FQNNGV. Written as DNA, the CDR3 is TGTGCCAGCAGCTTAGATGGACCGGACGAGCAGTACTTC. Its protein product is CASSLDGPDEQYF.